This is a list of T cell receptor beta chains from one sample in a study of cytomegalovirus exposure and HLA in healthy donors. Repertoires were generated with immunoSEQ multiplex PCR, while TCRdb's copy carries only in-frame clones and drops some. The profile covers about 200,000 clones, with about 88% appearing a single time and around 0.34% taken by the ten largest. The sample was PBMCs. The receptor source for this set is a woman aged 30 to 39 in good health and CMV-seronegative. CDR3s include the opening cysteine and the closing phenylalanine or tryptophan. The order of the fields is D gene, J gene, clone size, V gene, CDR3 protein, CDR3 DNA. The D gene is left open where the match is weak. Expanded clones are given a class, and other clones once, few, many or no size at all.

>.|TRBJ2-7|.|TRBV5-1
CASSLDGAGREQYF
TGCGCCAGCAGCTTGGATGGGGCTGGACGCGAGCAGTACTTC
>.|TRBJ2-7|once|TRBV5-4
CASSLPETYEQYF
TGTGCCAGCAGCTTGCCTGAGACCTACGAGCAGTACTTC
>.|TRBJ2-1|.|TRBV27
CASRGLANDEQFF
TGTGCCAGCAGGGGCCTAGCGAACGATGAGCAGTTCTTC
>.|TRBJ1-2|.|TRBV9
CASSVDNNYGYTF
TGTGCCAGCAGCGTAGACAATAACTATGGCTACACCTTC
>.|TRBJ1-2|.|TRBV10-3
CAISEKGHEGRYGYTF
TGTGCCATCAGTGAAAAAGGACACGAAGGTCGCTATGGCTACACCTTC
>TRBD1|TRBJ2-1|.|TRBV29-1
CSAGGRSYNEQFF
TGCAGCGCAGGGGGTCGTTCCTACAATGAGCAGTTCTTC
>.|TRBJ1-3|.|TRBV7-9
CASSQAPGNTIYF
TGTGCCAGCAGCCAAGCCCCCGGAAACACCATATATTTT
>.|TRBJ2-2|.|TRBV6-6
CASSYLRENTGELFF
TGTGCCAGCAGTTACTTGCGGGAGAACACCGGGGAGCTGTTTTTT
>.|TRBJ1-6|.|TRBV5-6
CASSLGDGVSLHF
TGTGCCAGCAGCTTAGGGGATGGGGTATCCCTCCACTTT
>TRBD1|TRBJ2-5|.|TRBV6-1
CASSVGTAQETQYF
TGTGCCAGCAGTGTAGGGACAGCCCAAGAGACCCAGTACTTC
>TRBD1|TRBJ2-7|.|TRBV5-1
CASSWQQGFDEQYF
TGCGCCAGCAGCTGGCAACAGGGGTTTGACGAGCAGTACTTC
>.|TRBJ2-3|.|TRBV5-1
CASSLVGASDTQYF
TGCGCCAGCAGCTTGGTGGGGGCTAGCGATACGCAGTATTTT
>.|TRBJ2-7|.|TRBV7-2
CASSLAGLEQYF
TGTGCCAGCAGCTTAGCTGGGCTCGAGCAGTACTTC
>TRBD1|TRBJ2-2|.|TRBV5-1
CASSLQGQTTGELFF
TGCGCCAGCAGCTTGCAGGGACAGACCACCGGGGAGCTGTTTTTT